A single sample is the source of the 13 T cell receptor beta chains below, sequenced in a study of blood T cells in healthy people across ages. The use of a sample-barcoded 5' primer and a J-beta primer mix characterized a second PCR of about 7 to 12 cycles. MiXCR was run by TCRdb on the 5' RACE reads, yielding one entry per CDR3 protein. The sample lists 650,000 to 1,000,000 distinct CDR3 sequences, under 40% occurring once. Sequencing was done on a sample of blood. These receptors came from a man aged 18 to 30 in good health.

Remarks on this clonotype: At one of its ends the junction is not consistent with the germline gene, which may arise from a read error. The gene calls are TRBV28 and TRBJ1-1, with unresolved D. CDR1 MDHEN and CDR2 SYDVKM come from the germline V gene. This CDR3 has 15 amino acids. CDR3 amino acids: CTSTPVADANTEAFF. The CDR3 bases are TGTACCAGCACCCCCGTGGCCGACGCGAACACTGAAGCTTTCTTT.

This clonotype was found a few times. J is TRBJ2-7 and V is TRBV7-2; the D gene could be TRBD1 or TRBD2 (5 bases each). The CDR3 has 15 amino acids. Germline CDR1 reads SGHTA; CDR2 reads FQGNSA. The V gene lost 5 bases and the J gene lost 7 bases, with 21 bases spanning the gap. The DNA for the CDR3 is TGTGCCAGCAGCCTAGGGACCACATCCTACAATGAGCAGTACTTC. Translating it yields CASSLGTTSYNEQYF.

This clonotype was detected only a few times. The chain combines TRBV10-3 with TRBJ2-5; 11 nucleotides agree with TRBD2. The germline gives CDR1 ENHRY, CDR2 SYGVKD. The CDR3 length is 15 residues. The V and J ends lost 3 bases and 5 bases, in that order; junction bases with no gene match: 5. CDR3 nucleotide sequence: TGTGCCATCAGTGACCCTAGCGGGAGGTCTGAGACCCAGTACTTC. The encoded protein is CAISDPSGRSETQYF.

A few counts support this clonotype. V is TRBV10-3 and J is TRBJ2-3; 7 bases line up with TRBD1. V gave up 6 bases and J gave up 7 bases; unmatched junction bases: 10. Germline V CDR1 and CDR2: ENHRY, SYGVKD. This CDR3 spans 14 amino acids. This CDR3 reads CAIRDPTGLNTQYF. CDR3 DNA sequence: TGTGCCATCAGAGACCCGACAGGGCTCAATACGCAGTATTTT.

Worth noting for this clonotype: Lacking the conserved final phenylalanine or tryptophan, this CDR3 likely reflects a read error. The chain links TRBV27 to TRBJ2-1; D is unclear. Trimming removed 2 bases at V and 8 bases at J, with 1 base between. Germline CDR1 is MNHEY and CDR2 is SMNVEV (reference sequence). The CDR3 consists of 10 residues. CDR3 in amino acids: CASSLDEQFC. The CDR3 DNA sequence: TGTGCCAGCAGTTTAGATGAGCAGTTCTGC.

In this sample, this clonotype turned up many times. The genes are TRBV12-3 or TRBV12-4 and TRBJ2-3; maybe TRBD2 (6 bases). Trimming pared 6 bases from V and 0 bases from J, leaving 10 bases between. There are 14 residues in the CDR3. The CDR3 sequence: CASRAGPSTDTQYF. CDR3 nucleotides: TGTGCCAGCAGGGCGGGACCAAGCACAGATACGCAGTATTTT.

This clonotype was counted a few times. In DNA form, the CDR3 reads TGTGCCAGCAGGAAGACAGGGAGCTACGAGCAGTACTTC. Translation: CASRKTGSYEQYF. The chain uses TRBV6-5 and TRBJ2-7; 7 bases line up with TRBD1. CDR1 MNHEY and CDR2 SVGAGI come from the germline V gene. V trimming: 6 bases; J trimming: 3 bases; junction bases outside the gene matches: 5. CDR3 length: 13 residues.

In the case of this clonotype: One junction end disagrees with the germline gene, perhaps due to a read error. CDR3 residues: CVSSVRGKVQAETQYF. CDR3 sequence (DNA): TGTGTCAGCAGCGTCAGGGGGAAGGTACAGGCCGAGACCCAGTACTTC. The V gene is TRBV7-2, the J gene TRBJ2-5, with 7 bases matching TRBD1. This CDR3 has 16 residues. Looked up from germline, CDR1 is SGHTA and CDR2 is FQGNSA.

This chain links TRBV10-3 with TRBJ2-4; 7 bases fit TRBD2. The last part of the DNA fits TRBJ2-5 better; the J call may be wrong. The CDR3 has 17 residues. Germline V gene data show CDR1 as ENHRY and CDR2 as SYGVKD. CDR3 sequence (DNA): TGTGCCATCAGTGAGTCGATGGGGACTACGGGGGAAGAGACCCAGTACTTC. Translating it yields CAISESMGTTGEETQYF.

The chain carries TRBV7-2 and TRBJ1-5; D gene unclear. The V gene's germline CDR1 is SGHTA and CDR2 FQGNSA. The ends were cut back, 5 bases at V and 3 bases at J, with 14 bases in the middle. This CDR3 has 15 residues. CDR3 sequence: CASSLEAADNQPQHF. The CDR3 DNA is TGTGCCAGCAGCCTCGAGGCAGCGGACAATCAGCCCCAGCATTTT.

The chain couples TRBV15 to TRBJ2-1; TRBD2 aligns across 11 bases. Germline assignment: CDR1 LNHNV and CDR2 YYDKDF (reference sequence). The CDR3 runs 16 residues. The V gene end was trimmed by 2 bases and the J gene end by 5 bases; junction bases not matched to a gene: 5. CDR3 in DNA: TGTGCCACCAGCAGACTACTAGCGGGGGACAACAATGAGCAGTTCTTC. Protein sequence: CATSRLLAGDNNEQFF.

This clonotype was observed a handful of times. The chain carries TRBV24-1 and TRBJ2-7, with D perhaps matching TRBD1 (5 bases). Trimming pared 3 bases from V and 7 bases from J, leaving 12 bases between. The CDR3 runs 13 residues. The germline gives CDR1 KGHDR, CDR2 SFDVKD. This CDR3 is CATSDRQYNEQYF. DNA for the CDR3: TGTGCCACCAGTGATCGACAGTACAATGAGCAGTACTTC.

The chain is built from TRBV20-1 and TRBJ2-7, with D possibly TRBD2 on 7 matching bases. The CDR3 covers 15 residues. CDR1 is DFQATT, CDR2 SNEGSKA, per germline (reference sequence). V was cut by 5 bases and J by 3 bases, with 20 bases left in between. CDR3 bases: TGCAGTGCTGGGGTTGGCGGGGGCCGGAACTACGAGCAGTACTTC. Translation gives CSAGVGGGRNYEQYF.